This TCR beta chain is drawn from a study of technical replicates of blood from a handful of donors. CDR1 SQVTM and CDR2 ANQGSEA come from the germline V gene. The germline V and J ends were trimmed by 6 bases and 4 bases, with 13 bases remaining between them. The CDR3 covers 12 residues. TCRdb's copy holds only in-frame clones and misses some; the assay was immunoSEQ multiplex PCR. This sample yields about 15,000 clones, of which 84% are seen a single time; approximately 11% belongs to the top ten. The specimen was PBMCs. The source of this sequence is a human donor in good health. The chain carries TRBV29-1 and TRBJ2-7; tentatively, D is TRBD1 (6 bases). The CDR3 sequence is CSVGTNLYEQYF. CDR3 sequence (DNA): TGCAGCGTCGGGACAAACCTTTACGAGCAGTACTTC.